The 3 T cell receptor beta chains below all came from one sample that was sequenced in a study of identical twins. TCRdb used MiXCR to reprocess the 5' RACE reads, holding one entry per CDR3 protein. The sample carries some 730,000 distinct CDR3 sequences, around a sixth recorded once. These sequences were also reported in another study, on T cells expressing NK-cell markers.

Material: PBMCs. The receptors originated from a woman under 30 in good health.

This chain joins TRBV18 and TRBJ2-4, with D possibly matching TRBD1 (5 bases). In germline, CDR1 is KGHSH, CDR2 LQKENI. The CDR3 totals 14 residues. The V gene lost 4 bases and the J gene lost 0 bases, with 7 bases spanning the gap. The CDR3 DNA reads TGTGCCAGCTCACAGGGGATAGCCAAAAACATTCAGTACTTC. It is translated as CASSQGIAKNIQYF.

This clonotype was seen a few times. V is TRBV29-1 and J is TRBJ1-5, with 8 bases fitting TRBD1. With 5 bases clipped from V and 6 bases from J, the junction kept 9 bases outside the gene matches. Germline-derived CDR1 and CDR2 are SQVTM and ANQGSEA. The CDR3 runs to 14 residues. The CDR3 DNA reads TGCAGCGTTAAGATCGGACAGGGAGGTCAGCCCCAGCATTTT. Translation: CSVKIGQGGQPQHF.

The chain uses TRBV7-9 and TRBJ1-5; 7 bases are shared with TRBD1. The trim removed 4 bases at V and 3 bases at J, leaving 9 bases unmatched. This CDR3 contains 16 residues. CDR1 SEHNR and CDR2 FQNEAQ come from the germline V gene (reference sequence). CDR3 amino acids: CASSSTRDSFNQPQHF. CDR3 DNA: TGTGCCAGCAGCTCGACCCGGGACAGCTTCAATCAGCCCCAGCATTTT.